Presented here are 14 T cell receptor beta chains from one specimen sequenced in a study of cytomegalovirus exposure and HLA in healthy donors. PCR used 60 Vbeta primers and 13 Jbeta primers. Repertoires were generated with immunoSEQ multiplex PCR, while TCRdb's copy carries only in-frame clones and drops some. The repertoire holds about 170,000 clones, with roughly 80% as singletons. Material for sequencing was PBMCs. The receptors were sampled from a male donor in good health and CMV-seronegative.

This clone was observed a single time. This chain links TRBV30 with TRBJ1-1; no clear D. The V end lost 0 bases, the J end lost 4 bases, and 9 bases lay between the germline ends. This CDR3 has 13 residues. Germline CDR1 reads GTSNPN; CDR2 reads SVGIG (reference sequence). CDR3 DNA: TGTGCCTGGAGTGTATCTGAGGGCACTGAAGCTTTCTTT. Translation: CAWSVSEGTEAFF.

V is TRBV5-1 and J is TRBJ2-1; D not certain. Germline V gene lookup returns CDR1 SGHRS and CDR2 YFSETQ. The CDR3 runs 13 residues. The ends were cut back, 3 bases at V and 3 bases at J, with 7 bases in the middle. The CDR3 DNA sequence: TGCGCCAGCAGCTCGGTCCTCTACAATGAGCAGTTCTTC. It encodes CASSSVLYNEQFF.

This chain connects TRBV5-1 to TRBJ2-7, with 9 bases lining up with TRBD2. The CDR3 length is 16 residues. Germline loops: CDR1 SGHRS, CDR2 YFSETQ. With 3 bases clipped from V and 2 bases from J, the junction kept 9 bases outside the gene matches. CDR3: CASSSNLIAGAYEQYF. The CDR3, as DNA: TGCGCCAGCAGCTCTAACTTAATAGCGGGAGCCTACGAGCAGTACTTC.

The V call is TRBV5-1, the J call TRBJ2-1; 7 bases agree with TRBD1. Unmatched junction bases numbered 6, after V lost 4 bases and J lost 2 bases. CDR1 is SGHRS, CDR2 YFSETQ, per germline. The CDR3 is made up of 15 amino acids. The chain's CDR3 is CASSQEGTAYNEQFF. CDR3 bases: TGCGCCAGCAGCCAGGAAGGGACAGCCTACAATGAGCAGTTCTTC.

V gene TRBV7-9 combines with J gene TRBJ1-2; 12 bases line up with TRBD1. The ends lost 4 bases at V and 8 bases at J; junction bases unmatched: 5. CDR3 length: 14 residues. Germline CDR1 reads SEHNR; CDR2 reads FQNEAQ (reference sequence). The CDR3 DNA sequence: TGTGCCAGCAGCTCCGGGACAGGGGGCCGGGGCTACACCTTC. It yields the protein CASSSGTGGRGYTF.

The DNA for the CDR3 is TGCGCCAGCACCCCCGTGGACAGCAATGAGCAGTTCTTC. Amino acid sequence: CASTPVDSNEQFF. The rearrangement links TRBV5-1 to TRBJ2-1, with D possibly TRBD1 on 6 matching bases. V shed 6 bases and J shed 6 bases, with 13 bases lying between them. Looked up from germline, CDR1 is SGHRS and CDR2 is YFSETQ. This CDR3 region has 13 residues.

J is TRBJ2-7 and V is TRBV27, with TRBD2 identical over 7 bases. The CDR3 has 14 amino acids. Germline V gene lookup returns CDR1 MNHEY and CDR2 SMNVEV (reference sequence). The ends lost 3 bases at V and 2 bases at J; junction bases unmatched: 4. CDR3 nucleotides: TGTGCCAGCAGTTTTTTACGGGGGGCCTACGAGCAGTACTTC. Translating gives CASSFLRGAYEQYF.

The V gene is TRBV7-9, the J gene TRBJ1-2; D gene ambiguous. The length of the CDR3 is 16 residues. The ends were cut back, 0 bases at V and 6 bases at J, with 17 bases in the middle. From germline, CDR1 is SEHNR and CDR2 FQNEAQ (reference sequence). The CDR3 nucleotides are TGTGCCAGCAGCTTAGCGTTGGCTGCGGCGGAAGATGGCTACACCTTC. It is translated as CASSLALAAAEDGYTF.

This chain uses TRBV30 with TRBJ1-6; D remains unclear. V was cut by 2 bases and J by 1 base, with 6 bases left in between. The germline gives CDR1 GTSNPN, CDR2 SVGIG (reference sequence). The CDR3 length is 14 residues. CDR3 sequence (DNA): TGTGCCTGGAGTCGGGATTCCTATAATTCACCCCTCCACTTT. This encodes CAWSRDSYNSPLHF.

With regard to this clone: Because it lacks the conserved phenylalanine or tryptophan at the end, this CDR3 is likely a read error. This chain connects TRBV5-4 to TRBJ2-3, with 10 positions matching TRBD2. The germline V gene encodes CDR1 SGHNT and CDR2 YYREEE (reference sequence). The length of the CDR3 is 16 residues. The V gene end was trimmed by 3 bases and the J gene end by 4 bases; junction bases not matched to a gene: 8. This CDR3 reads CASSSQTSGRADTQYL. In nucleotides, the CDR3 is TGTGCCAGCAGCTCGCAGACTAGCGGGCGCGCAGATACGCAGTATCTT.

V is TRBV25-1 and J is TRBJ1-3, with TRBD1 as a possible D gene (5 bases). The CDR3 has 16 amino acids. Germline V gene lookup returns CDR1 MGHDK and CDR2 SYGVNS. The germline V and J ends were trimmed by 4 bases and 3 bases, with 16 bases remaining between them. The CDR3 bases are TGTGCCAGCAGTGCATCTATAGGGACTATTGGAAACACCATATATTTT. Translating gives CASSASIGTIGNTIYF.

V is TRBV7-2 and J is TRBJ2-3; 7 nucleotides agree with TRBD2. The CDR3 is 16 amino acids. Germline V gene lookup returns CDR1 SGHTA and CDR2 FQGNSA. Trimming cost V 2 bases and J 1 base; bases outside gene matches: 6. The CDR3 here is CASSLIPGGGTDTQYF. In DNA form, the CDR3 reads TGTGCCAGCAGCTTAATTCCGGGAGGCGGCACAGATACGCAGTATTTT.

The CDR3 protein is CASSYPSRTEETQYF. CDR3 coding DNA: TGTGCCAGCAGCTACCCATCTCGGACAGAAGAGACCCAGTACTTC. The chain carries TRBV7-9 and TRBJ2-5, with D perhaps TRBD1 (6 bases). Germline V gene data show CDR1 as SEHNR and CDR2 as FQNEAQ (reference sequence). Deletions cut 4 bases from V and 3 bases from J, with 15 bases between. The CDR3 runs to 15 residues.

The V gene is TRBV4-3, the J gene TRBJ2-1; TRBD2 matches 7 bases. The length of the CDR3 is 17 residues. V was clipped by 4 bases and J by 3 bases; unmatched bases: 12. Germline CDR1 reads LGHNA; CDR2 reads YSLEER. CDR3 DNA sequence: TGCGCCAGCAGCCCAGAACCCCTGGCGGGGGTCTACAATGAGCAGTTCTTC. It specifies CASSPEPLAGVYNEQFF.